This paragraph reports one TCR beta chain. What it binds is unknown. The germline gene is not matched at one end of the junction; a read error may be the cause. Other DNA sequences within the sample encode an identical CDR3. These data come from a study of cytomegalovirus exposure and HLA in healthy donors. The primer mix had 60 Vbeta and 13 Jbeta primers. This table comes from immunoSEQ multiplex PCR, and its TCRdb copy is limited to in-frame clones, with some not included. The sample has tens of thousands of clones; about 80% are singletons. Germline V gene lookup returns CDR1 SEHNR and CDR2 FQNEAQ (reference sequence). This CDR3 has 14 amino acids. General study results and limits: Follow-up analysis later connected one missense variant in DCLRE1C with trimming of TCR beta V- and J-genes. A later look showed TCR association rates differing by HLA locus, highest for DRB1 and lowest for HLA-C.

V is TRBV7-9 and J is TRBJ1-4; D is perhaps TRBD1 (6 bases). The specimen was PBMCs. The receptor's source is a man aged 45-65 years in good health and CMV-seronegative. The CDR3 DNA reads as TGTGCTAGCAGCCGAACTACAGGGACGGAAAAACTGTTTTTT. Its translation is CASSRTTGTEKLFF.